Shown below are 27 T cell receptor beta chains from a single sample sequenced in a study of shared clonotypes between healthy human individuals. Clones were sequenced by immunoSEQ multiplex PCR, and TCRdb holds only the in-frame ones, with some missing. The sample shows 1,400,000 or so clones, about 98.5% of them seen only once. The specimen was naive CD4+ T cells sorted from blood. The subset: CD45RA+ positively selected. These receptors were obtained from a man in his thirties or forties in good health.

The sample holds one count of this clone. V is TRBV2 and J is TRBJ2-7; the D is unclear. CDR1 SNHLY and CDR2 FYNNEI come from the germline V gene. This CDR3 is built from 12 residues. V was pared by 7 bases and J by 2 bases, with 9 bases between. The CDR3 DNA is TGTGCCAGCACCCCAGAAACCTACGAGCAGTACTTC. This codes for CASTPETYEQYF.

DNA of the CDR3: TGCGCCAGCAGCCAGACCGGGACTAGCTCCTACGAGCAGTACTTC. Protein product: CASSQTGTSSYEQYF. The chain has TRBV4-1 and TRBJ2-7, with TRBD2 identical over 8 bases. Trimming at V came to 3 bases and at J to 0 bases, leaving 4 bases not matched to a gene. This CDR3 region has 15 residues. Germline loops: CDR1 MGHRA, CDR2 YSYEKL.

The V and J genes are TRBV11-2 and TRBJ2-7; 8 nucleotides line up with TRBD2. From germline, CDR1 is SGHAT and CDR2 FQNNGV. V shed 4 bases, J shed 2 bases, and the junction held 10 bases outside the gene matches. The CDR3 is 16 amino acids. This CDR3 reads CASSSRVTSATYEQYF. In DNA form, the CDR3 reads TGTGCCAGCAGCTCACGAGTGACTAGCGCGACCTACGAGCAGTACTTC.

This sequence joins TRBV6-6 and TRBJ1-1; no firm D call. Trimming took off 5 bases at V and 1 base at J, with 14 bases between the two ends. From germline, CDR1 is MNHNY and CDR2 SVGAGI (reference sequence). The CDR3 runs 15 residues. Written as DNA, the CDR3 is TGTGCCAGCAGTCTCTTGCCGGCGGGGAACACTGAAGCTTTCTTT. Translated, it gives CASSLLPAGNTEAFF.

V is TRBV27 and J is TRBJ1-5; the D gene is possibly TRBD1 (5 bases). Germline V gene data show CDR1 as MNHEY and CDR2 as SMNVEV (reference sequence). V dropped 4 bases and J dropped 5 bases, with 12 bases sitting between them. The CDR3 spans 14 residues. CDR3 sequence (DNA): TGTGCCAGCAGTTGGTCGGGGGACGATCAGCCCCAGCATTTT. This translates into CASSWSGDDQPQHF.

The V call is TRBV29-1, the J call TRBJ2-7, with no clear D. In germline, CDR1 is SQVTM, CDR2 ANQGSEA. The V end was cut by 7 bases, the J end by 2 bases, with 12 bases between. The CDR3 runs to 12 residues. DNA for the CDR3: TGCAGCGCCCGAAATGATGCCTACGAGCAGTACTTC. Protein product: CSARNDAYEQYF.

The CDR3: CASSPEPGGANVLTF. CDR3 nucleotides: TGTGCCAGCTCACCAGAACCGGGCGGGGCCAACGTCCTGACTTTC. This chain connects TRBV18 to TRBJ2-6; no definite D call. The CDR3 spans 15 residues. Trimming removed 2 bases from V and 4 bases from J, with 9 bases in between. Germline V gives CDR1 KGHSH, CDR2 LQKENI.

V usage is TRBV5-5 and J usage is TRBJ2-1; D unclear. CDR3 length: 13 residues. Germline V gene sequence: CDR1 SGHKS, CDR2 YYEKEE (reference sequence). The germline V and J ends were trimmed by 1 base and 7 bases, with 9 bases remaining between them. CDR3 sequence (DNA): TGTGCCAGCAGCTTGTTCGACTTTAATGAGCAGTTCTTC. Its translation is CASSLFDFNEQFF.

This chain connects TRBV19 to TRBJ2-3; D ambiguous. The CDR3 runs 11 residues. V was pared by 3 bases and J by 6 bases, with 4 bases between. Germline V gene sequence: CDR1 LNHDA, CDR2 SQIVND (reference sequence). The CDR3 reads CASSMRDTQYF. Written as DNA, the CDR3 is TGTGCCAGTAGTATGAGGGATACGCAGTATTTT.

To note about this clone: Germline and junction disagree at one end, which may indicate a read error. Here the CDR3 reads CASSIGRASYYEQFF. Here the CDR3 DNA reads TGTGCCAGCAGCATTGGGCGGGCTAGCTACTATGAGCAGTTCTTC. This sequence joins TRBV7-2 and TRBJ2-1, with D perhaps TRBD2 (5 bases). This CDR3 region has 15 residues. Germline lookup yields CDR1 SGHTA and CDR2 FQGNSA.

This clone was observed a single time. CDR3 nucleotides: TGTGCCAGCAGCCCGTTGGGCCAGGGGAACACCGGGGAGCTGTTTTTT. This gives the protein CASSPLGQGNTGELFF. This chain connects TRBV14 to TRBJ2-2, with D possibly being TRBD1 (5 bases). CDR3 length equals 16 residues. V was trimmed by 4 bases and J by 1 base, leaving 13 bases between them. Germline V gene sequence: CDR1 SGHDN, CDR2 FVKESK.

The chain uses TRBV10-3 and TRBJ1-2; D unresolved. Trimming took off 4 bases at V and 2 bases at J, with 11 bases between the two ends. The CDR3 is 14 amino acids. Germline V CDR1 and CDR2: ENHRY, SYGVKD. Written as DNA, the CDR3 is TGTGCCATCAGTGGGGGAACAACCAACTATGGCTACACCTTC. Translated: CAISGGTTNYGYTF.

The chain is built from TRBV5-4 and TRBJ1-1; unclear D gene. Looked up from germline, CDR1 is SGHNT and CDR2 is YYREEE (reference sequence). CDR3 length: 14 residues. The V end was cut by 0 bases, the J end by 3 bases, with 9 bases between. CDR3 protein: CASSLGLSDTEAFF. In nucleotides, the CDR3 is TGTGCCAGCAGCTTGGGGCTGTCGGACACTGAAGCTTTCTTT.

The rearrangement joins TRBV7-8 to TRBJ2-3, with TRBD1 as a possible D gene (6 bases). Looked up from germline, CDR1 is SGHVS and CDR2 is FQNEAQ. This CDR3 contains 15 residues. The V and J ends lost 5 bases and 4 bases respectively, with 16 bases between them. In nucleotides, the CDR3 is TGTGCCAGCAGCAGCGACAGGTCGTACGCAGATACGCAGTATTTT. This codes for CASSSDRSYADTQYF.

The gene calls are TRBV5-6 and TRBJ1-4; D is possibly TRBD1 (6 bases). Trimming pared 0 bases from V and 4 bases from J, leaving 7 bases between. CDR3 length: 14 residues. CDR1 is SGHDT, CDR2 YYEEEE, per germline. The CDR3 reads CASSLADSNEKLFF. For the CDR3, the DNA is TGTGCCAGCAGCTTGGCGGACAGTAATGAAAAACTGTTTTTT.

This chain uses TRBV5-1 with TRBJ2-7, with D perhaps TRBD2 (6 bases). CDR1 SGHRS and CDR2 YFSETQ come from the germline V gene. The CDR3 is made up of 15 amino acids. Trimming removed 2 bases from V and 6 bases from J, with 18 bases in between. The CDR3 DNA follows: TGCGCCAGCAGCTTCGGAGGGACCCTTCAGCTCGAGCAGTACTTC. Translating it yields CASSFGGTLQLEQYF.

Here the CDR3 reads CASSYDRESSGYTF. The CDR3 DNA sequence: TGTGCCAGCAGTTACGACAGGGAATCTAGCGGCTACACCTTC. The gene calls are TRBV6-5 and TRBJ1-2, with TRBD1 matching 7 bases. V shed 2 bases and J 8 bases; nucleotides not matched to a gene: 8. CDR3 length: 14 amino acids. Germline V lookup: CDR1 MNHEY, CDR2 SVGAGI.

This chain links TRBV2 with TRBJ2-1, with D possibly being TRBD2 (6 bases). From germline, CDR1 is SNHLY and CDR2 FYNNEI. V lost 6 bases to trimming and J lost 4 bases, with 10 bases between them. The CDR3 extends over 13 amino acids. The CDR3 nucleotides are TGTGCCAGCAGGGCGGGAACATACAATGAGCAGTTCTTC. Translated, it gives CASRAGTYNEQFF. The full variable domain, rest sourced from reference TRBV2 and TRBJ2-1, is EPEVTQTPSHQVTQMGQEVILRCVPISNHLYFYWYRQILGQKVEFLVSFYNNEISEKSEIFDDQFSVERPDGSNFTLKIRSTKLEDSAMYFCASRAGTYNEQFFGPGTRLTVL.

This chain links TRBV19 with TRBJ1-5; no firm D call. The CDR3 has 14 residues. Germline loops: CDR1 LNHDA, CDR2 SQIVND (reference sequence). V lost 0 bases and J 9 bases, leaving 12 bases between the germline ends. The CDR3 DNA follows: TGTGCCAGTAGTATAGATCCTCTTGCTGCGCCCCAGCATTTT. This gives the protein CASSIDPLAAPQHF.

The chain links TRBV2 to TRBJ2-1; tentatively, D is TRBD2 (6 bases). The CDR3 is 13 residues long. Germline V gene data show CDR1 as SNHLY and CDR2 as FYNNEI. V gave up 8 bases and J gave up 10 bases, with 18 bases separating them. CDR3 in amino acids: CASRRTPRGEQFF. In DNA, the CDR3 is TGTGCCAGCCGGAGAACTCCCCGGGGGGAGCAGTTCTTC.

This clone was seen once. The chain employs TRBV7-3 and TRBJ1-1, with 9 positions matching TRBD1. The length of the CDR3 is 12 residues. V was clipped by 5 bases and J by 8 bases; unmatched bases: 3. Germline CDR1 and CDR2: SGHTA and FQGTGA. Here the CDR3 reads CASSPGQGEAFF. The CDR3 DNA is TGTGCCAGCAGCCCCGGACAGGGGGAAGCTTTCTTT.

The rearrangement uses TRBV5-4 and TRBJ2-7, with D tentatively TRBD1 or TRBD2 (6 bases each). CDR1 and CDR2 from the germline V gene are SGHNT and YYREEE (reference sequence). The ends were cut back, 1 base at V and 6 bases at J, with 14 bases in the middle. This CDR3 contains 14 residues. The chain's CDR3 is CASSLLQGRGEQYF. In DNA, the CDR3 is TGTGCCAGCAGCTTGTTGCAGGGGCGGGGCGAGCAGTACTTC.

A single count supports this clone. Other DNA sequences of this sample code for an identical CDR3. The chain carries TRBV18 and TRBJ1-1, with D tentatively TRBD1 (5 bases). Between the trimmed V and J ends, which lost 3 bases and 0 bases, there was a span of 11 bases. This CDR3 is 15 amino acids long. In germline, CDR1 is KGHSH, CDR2 LQKENI. This CDR3 reads CASSPGDRLNTEAFF. Here the CDR3 DNA reads TGTGCCAGCTCACCCGGCGACAGATTGAACACTGAAGCTTTCTTT.

The chain carries TRBV18 and TRBJ1-2; D call uncertain. Germline CDR1 is KGHSH and CDR2 is LQKENI. The CDR3 is made up of 15 amino acids. Trimming cost V 2 bases and J 6 bases, with 16 bases left between them. DNA for the CDR3: TGTGCCAGCTCACCAAATTTGATAACAGCGAATGGCTACACCTTC. This gives the protein CASSPNLITANGYTF.

The chain employs TRBV7-6 and TRBJ2-1; 14 bases agree with TRBD2. This CDR3 comprises 15 residues. The V gene end was trimmed by 3 bases and the J gene end by 9 bases; junction bases not matched to a gene: 4. Germline CDR1 and CDR2: SGHVS and FNYEAQ. The CDR3 region is CASSLRLAGGSEQFF. DNA for the CDR3: TGTGCCAGCAGCTTGAGACTAGCGGGAGGGAGTGAGCAGTTCTTC.

V is TRBV27 and J is TRBJ1-1; the D is unclear. Per the germline V gene, CDR1 is MNHEY and CDR2 is SMNVEV (reference sequence). The V and J ends lost 2 bases and 6 bases respectively, with 16 bases between them. The CDR3 has 15 residues. CDR3 sequence: CASSLRFRRVAEAFF. The CDR3 DNA follows: TGTGCCAGCAGTTTACGCTTTAGACGGGTGGCTGAAGCTTTCTTT.

V is TRBV5-1 and J is TRBJ2-7; 11 bases are shared with TRBD1. The germline gives CDR1 SGHRS, CDR2 YFSETQ. This CDR3 has 15 amino acids. With 0 bases clipped from V and 3 bases from J, the junction kept 2 bases outside the gene matches. As DNA, the CDR3 is TGCGCCAGCAGCTTGGGGGACAGGGGGTTCTACGAGCAGTACTTC. Translation: CASSLGDRGFYEQYF.